A selection of T cell receptor beta chains follows, all from one sample in a study of T-cell memory formation after mild COVID-19. Via MiXCR, TCRdb re-called the 5' RACE reads, giving one row per CDR3 protein. The table has 200,000 to 250,000 distinct CDR3 sequences, around 9.1% seen once. The material sequenced was PBMCs or a T cell subset sorted from them (not recorded which). The source is a man younger than 35 who had mild COVID-19 (a few samples of this study predate the infection). Cell type and time point are not known. Each CDR3 is given with its conserved first and last residue. D genes are given only for firm matches. Only part of the rows carry a size: once, few, many, or a class if the clone is expanded.

D gene	J gene	clone size	V gene	CDR3 protein	CDR3 DNA
-	TRBJ2-3	few	TRBV7-6	CASSLFREQDTQYF	TGTGCCAGCAGCTTATTCAGGGAGCAAGATACGCAGTATTTT
-	TRBJ2-5	-	TRBV20-1	CSASEGEETQYF	TGCAGTGCTAGTGAGGGGGAAGAGACCCAGTACTTC
-	TRBJ1-1	few	TRBV6-1	CASSDNSLNTEAFF	TGTGCCAGCAGTGATAACAGCCTAAACACTGAAGCTTTCTTT
TRBD1	TRBJ2-2	-	TRBV7-3	CASRLDRDSGELFF	TGTGCCAGCAGATTGGACAGGGACTCCGGGGAGCTGTTTTTT
TRBD2	TRBJ2-7	few	TRBV7-3	CASSVSGGTSYEQYF	TGTGCCAGCAGCGTCTCGGGGGGAACCTCCTACGAGCAGTACTTC
-	TRBJ2-5	-	TRBV5-1	CASSDTGMETQYF	TGCGCCAGCAGCGATACAGGGATGGAGACCCAGTACTTC
-	TRBJ2-3	few	TRBV6-2/TRBV6-3	CASTPPGEIADTQYF	TGTGCCAGCACCCCCCCCGGGGAGATCGCCGATACGCAGTATTTT
-	TRBJ1-1	few	TRBV7-9	CASSPLSLSEAFF	TGTGCCAGCAGCCCACTCTCCCTGAGTGAAGCTTTCTTT
TRBD1	TRBJ2-3	-	TRBV29-1	CSAGQVADTQYF	TGCAGCGCCGGACAGGTGGCGGATACGCAGTATTTT
-	TRBJ2-3	-	TRBV5-1	CASSWAGDTQYF	TGCGCCAGCAGCTGGGCGGGAGATACGCAGTATTTT
-	TRBJ2-7	few	TRBV2	CASSRDGFYEQYF	TGTGCCTCCTCCCGGGACGGATTCTACGAGCAGTACTTC
TRBD2	TRBJ2-2	-	TRBV28	CASSPGLAGGGTGELFF	TGTGCCAGCAGTCCCGGACTAGCGGGGGGCGGGACCGGGGAGCTGTTTTTT